These T cell receptor beta chains were read from a single sample in a study of radiation and T cells in renal cell carcinoma. TCRdb's table, derived via immunoSEQ multiplex PCR, lists solely in-frame clones and lacks some. There are around 100,000 clones in the sample; about 79% occur only once, and approximately 7.7% lies in the top ten. This sample comprised blood, obtained from a patient whose treatment included radiotherapy and nephrectomy. These receptors were collected from a man between 60 and 75 years old with renal cell carcinoma. Each CDR3 is given with its conserved first and last residue. D genes are given only for firm matches. The size entry is marked missing in some rows and otherwise reads once, few, many or a size class.

clone size: -; V gene: TRBV27; J gene: TRBJ1-5; D gene: TRBD1; CDR3 DNA: TGTGCCAGCAGTTCCCTTACAGGGACAGGGCAGCCCCAGCATTTT; CDR3 protein: CASSSLTGTGQPQHF
clone size: -; V gene: TRBV2; J gene: TRBJ1-5; D gene: TRBD1; CDR3 DNA: TGTGCCAGCAGTCAGCACGCAGGGGGCGCTGGACAGCCCCAGCATTTT; CDR3 protein: CASSQHAGGAGQPQHF
clone size: -; V gene: TRBV30; J gene: TRBJ1-5; D gene: -; CDR3 DNA: TGTGCCTGGAGTCTGCAGGTGCGGGGCCGCGGCAATCAGCCCCAGCATTTT; CDR3 protein: CAWSLQVRGRGNQPQHF
clone size: -; V gene: TRBV5-4; J gene: TRBJ2-2; D gene: -; CDR3 DNA: TGTGCCAGCAGCTTGGTGGGGGATAACACCGGGGAGCTGTTTTTT; CDR3 protein: CASSLVGDNTGELFF
clone size: once; V gene: TRBV4-2; J gene: TRBJ2-7; D gene: -; CDR3 DNA: TGTGCCAGCAGCCGAGCGGAGGGCCGAAACGAGCAGTACTTC; CDR3 protein: CASSRAEGRNEQYF
clone size: -; V gene: TRBV30; J gene: TRBJ1-6; D gene: -; CDR3 DNA: TGTGCCTGGAGTGGACGGTTAAGCTCCTATAATTCACCCCTCCACTTT; CDR3 protein: CAWSGRLSSYNSPLHF
clone size: -; V gene: TRBV7-2; J gene: TRBJ2-3; D gene: TRBD2; CDR3 DNA: TGTGCCAGCACCCGACTAGCGGTGAGCACAGATACGCAGTATTTT; CDR3 protein: CASTRLAVSTDTQYF
clone size: -; V gene: TRBV12-5; J gene: TRBJ2-3; D gene: -; CDR3 DNA: TGTGCTAGTGGTTCAGCAGATACGCAGTATTTT; CDR3 protein: CASGSADTQYF
clone size: -; V gene: TRBV9; J gene: TRBJ2-3; D gene: TRBD1; CDR3 DNA: TGTGCCAGCAGCGTAGGGGGGAACAGGGGAGATACGCAGTATTTT; CDR3 protein: CASSVGGNRGDTQYF
clone size: -; V gene: TRBV7-2; J gene: TRBJ2-7; D gene: TRBD2; CDR3 DNA: TGTGCCAGCAGCTTGTCGGGAGGGCGGGGCGAGCAGTACTTC; CDR3 protein: CASSLSGGRGEQYF
clone size: once; V gene: TRBV6-6; J gene: TRBJ2-1; D gene: -; CDR3 DNA: TGTGCCAGCAGTTACCTCGTTGGTGAGCAGTTCTTC; CDR3 protein: CASSYLVGEQFF
clone size: -; V gene: TRBV27; J gene: TRBJ2-3; D gene: -; CDR3 DNA: TGTGCCAGCAGTCTTCAAAGTCTATTCACAGATACGCAGTATTTT; CDR3 protein: CASSLQSLFTDTQYF
clone size: few; V gene: TRBV5-8; J gene: TRBJ2-7; D gene: -; CDR3 DNA: TGTGCCAGCAGCTTGAGCGGATTTTCCTACGAGCAGTACTTC; CDR3 protein: CASSLSGFSYEQYF
clone size: -; V gene: TRBV4-3; J gene: TRBJ2-7; D gene: -; CDR3 DNA: TGCGCCAGCAGCCGAGGACTGACCTACGAGCAGTACTTC; CDR3 protein: CASSRGLTYEQYF
clone size: -; V gene: TRBV29-1; J gene: TRBJ2-2; D gene: -; CDR3 DNA: TGCAGCGTCCGGGCCCCTTTTAACACCGGGGAGCTGTTTTTT; CDR3 protein: CSVRAPFNTGELFF
clone size: few; V gene: TRBV7-2; J gene: TRBJ2-3; D gene: -; CDR3 DNA: TGTGCCAGCAGCTTAGAACCGGGACCAGGAACAGATACGCAGTATTTT; CDR3 protein: CASSLEPGPGTDTQYF
clone size: once; V gene: TRBV5-1; J gene: TRBJ2-7; D gene: -; CDR3 DNA: TGCGCCAGCAGCTTGGGTCGGACGAGCTACGAGCAGTACTTC; CDR3 protein: CASSLGRTSYEQYF
clone size: once; V gene: TRBV7-2; J gene: TRBJ2-5; D gene: TRBD2; CDR3 DNA: TGTGCCATCGCGGGAGGGCCGCGAAAGACCCAGTACTTC; CDR3 protein: CAIAGGPRKTQYF